This TCR beta chain was obtained from a study of human T cells and chemical hapten exposure. General study results and limits: The study found expanded TCRs formed significantly more large CDR3 similarity clusters than controls.

This clonotype was seen just once. Its specificity is not known. Using its own MiXCR run on the RACE reads, TCRdb lists one record per CDR3 protein. In the table there are 45,000 to 70,000 distinct CDR3 sequences, 9.3% of which are singletons. As to time point: patch test 1, 2 weeks after DPC sensitization. Treatment defined: therapeutic diphenylcyclopropenone sensitization with weekly scalp DPC. V lost 1 base to trimming and J lost 8 bases, with 13 bases between them. The CDR3 consists of 14 residues. Germline CDR1 is SGHRS and CDR2 is YFSETQ. The origin of this receptor is a woman aged 40 to 55 with alopecia areata. Some clones in this sample may be carry-over from other donors' samples. The chain uses TRBV5-1 and TRBJ1-5; maybe TRBD1 (5 bases). Specimen: whole blood, collected in connection with sensitization to the hapten diphenylcyclopropenone (DPC). Here the CDR3 DNA reads TGCGCCAGCAGCTTGTCGGGACCCCCGGAGCCCCAGCATTTT. Its translation: CASSLSGPPEPQHF.